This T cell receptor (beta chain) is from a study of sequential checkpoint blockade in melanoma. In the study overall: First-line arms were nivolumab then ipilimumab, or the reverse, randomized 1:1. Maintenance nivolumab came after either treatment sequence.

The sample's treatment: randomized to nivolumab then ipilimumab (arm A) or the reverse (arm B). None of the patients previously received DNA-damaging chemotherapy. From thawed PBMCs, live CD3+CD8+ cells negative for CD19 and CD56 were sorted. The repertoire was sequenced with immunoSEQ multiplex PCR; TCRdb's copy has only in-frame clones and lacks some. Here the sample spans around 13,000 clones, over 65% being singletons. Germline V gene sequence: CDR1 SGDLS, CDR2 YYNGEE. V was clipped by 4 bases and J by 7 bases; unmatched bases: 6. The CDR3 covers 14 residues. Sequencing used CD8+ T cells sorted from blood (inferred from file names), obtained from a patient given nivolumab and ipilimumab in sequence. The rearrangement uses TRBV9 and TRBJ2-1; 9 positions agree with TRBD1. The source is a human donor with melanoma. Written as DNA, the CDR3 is TGTGCCAGCAGCTCGACAGGGGGAAGGAATGAGCAGTTCTTC. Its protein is CASSSTGGRNEQFF.